Sequencing of this T cell receptor beta chain was carried out in a study of lymphopenia after photon versus proton radiotherapy. TCRdb keeps only in-frame clones here, not all; method: immunoSEQ multiplex PCR. The data show around 63,000 clones, over 70% seen once. The CDR3 runs 13 residues. CDR1 and CDR2 (germline): SGHNT, YENEEA. Trimming took off 4 bases at V and 3 bases at J, with 7 bases between the two ends. The specimen was peripheral blood, collected from a patient treated with proton-based radiotherapy. J is TRBJ2-1 and V is TRBV11-3; D is possibly TRBD1 (5 bases). The sequence derives from a man older than 75 with esophageal cancer. CDR3 coding DNA: TGTGCCAGCAGCTGGACATACTACAATGAGCAGTTCTTC. Translating gives CASSWTYYNEQFF.